This TCR beta chain came from a study of beta chain features in type 1 diabetes. Across the whole study: Across every sample, around 98 million sorted cells were examined in total.

This clone was seen only a few times. Antigen specificity is unknown. Every sorted population was more than 98% pure. Overall study results and limits: Shortening that was moderate but significant affected the TCRB CDR3s of Type 1 diabetes patients in all four CD4+ subsets. Comparison showed that naive, central memory and Treg TCRB repertoires appeared more similar among patients than among healthy donors.

The V gene's germline CDR1 is SGHTA and CDR2 FQGNSA. CDR3 length: 16 residues. V lost 1 base to trimming and J lost 2 bases, with 9 bases between them. Expressed TCRB transcripts were sequenced because the isolated RNA had all been reverse transcribed beforehand. Clones were read by immunoSEQ multiplex PCR, and TCRdb kept only the in-frame ones, dropping some. The sample lists about 44,000 clones; roughly half were seen once. This clonotype was sampled from a woman younger than 35 in good health. Sequencing was done on a sample of Tregs from blood. The genes are TRBV7-2 and TRBJ2-6; maybe TRBD2 (6 bases). CDR3 bases: TGTGCCAGCAGCTTAGGGGGCGGGGCTGGGGCCAACGTCCTGACTTTC. It is translated as CASSLGGGAGANVLTF.